Following are 16 T cell receptor beta chains from one sample sequenced in a study of CD8 T cells in Susac syndrome. The authors reverse transcribed roughly 0.5 to 1 ug RNA with random hexamers. TCRdb called the immunoSEQ multiplex PCR reads again in MiXCR, with one record for every CDR3 protein. The table has under 200,000 distinct CDR3 sequences, 90% to 95% seen once. Sequencing used CD4+ T cells from PBMCs. These TCRs come from a human donor in good health.

This chain connects TRBV3-1 to TRBJ1-2; 9 bases match TRBD1. The CDR3 consists of 18 residues. J gave up 4 bases and V 5 bases, and 17 bases lay outside the gene matches. Germline V gene sequence: CDR1 LGHDT, CDR2 YNNKEL (reference sequence). CDR3 in amino acids: CASSFTGGTGRTTYGYTF. CDR3 in DNA: TGTGCCAGCAGCTTCACCGGGGGGACAGGGAGAACGACCTATGGCTACACCTTC.

The V call is TRBV4-3, the J call TRBJ2-3; D is possibly TRBD2 (6 bases). Looked up from germline, CDR1 is LGHNA and CDR2 is YSLEER. CDR3 length equals 15 residues. Deletions cut 0 bases from V and 4 bases from J, with 11 bases between. CDR3 residues: CASSQERGGADTQYF. Here the CDR3 DNA reads TGCGCCAGCAGCCAAGAACGGGGAGGAGCAGATACGCAGTATTTT.

V is TRBV7-9 and J is TRBJ1-6; D perhaps matches TRBD1 (6 bases). Germline values: CDR1 SEHNR, CDR2 FQNEAQ (reference sequence). Trimming left V 4 bases short and J 7 bases short, with 14 bases between. The CDR3 length is 15 residues. Written as DNA, the CDR3 is TGTGCCAGCAGCTCGGGACCAGGGGACAATTCACCCCTCCACTTT. As protein: CASSSGPGDNSPLHF.

The V and J genes are TRBV29-1 and TRBJ2-3, with a weak D call TRBD2 (6 bases). The CDR3 is 14 amino acids. V shed 7 bases and J shed 2 bases, with 16 bases lying between them. The germline CDR1 and CDR2 sequences are SQVTM and ANQGSEA. This CDR3 reads CSAFEGGLTDTQYF. Written as DNA, the CDR3 is TGCAGCGCATTTGAGGGAGGACTCACAGATACGCAGTATTTT.

This chain connects TRBV30 to TRBJ1-2, with 9 nucleotides matching TRBD1. The germline CDR1 and CDR2 sequences are GTSNPN and SVGIG (reference sequence). With 4 bases clipped from V and 4 bases from J, the junction kept 19 bases outside the gene matches. The CDR3 sequence is 18 residues long. This chain's CDR3 is CAWTIGLSLTGGRYGYTF. CDR3 sequence (DNA): TGTGCCTGGACCATAGGGTTATCGTTGACAGGGGGACGCTATGGCTACACCTTC. Complete variable domain (other parts from reference TRBV30 and TRBJ1-2): SQTIHQWPATLVQPVGSPLSLECTVEGTSNPNLYWYRQAAGRGLQLLFYSVGIGQISSEVPQNLSASRPQDRQFILSSKKLLLSDSGFYLCAWTIGLSLTGGRYGYTFGSGTRLTVV.

CDR3 in DNA: TGTGCCAGCAGTGTTAACCCAGGCGGTGGCTACACCTTC. This encodes CASSVNPGGGYTF. The rearrangement links TRBV2 to TRBJ1-2; D remains ambiguous. This CDR3 region has 13 residues. The germline V gene has CDR1 SNHLY and CDR2 FYNNEI. Trimming left V 4 bases short and J 7 bases short, with 13 bases between.

The rearrangement links TRBV4-3 to TRBJ1-2, with D maybe TRBD1 (5 bases). Trimming stripped 0 bases from V and 2 bases from J, with 7 bases between. The CDR3 is made up of 14 amino acids. CDR1 and CDR2 from the germline V gene are LGHNA and YSLEER. The CDR3 coding sequence is TGCGCCAGCAGCCAAGACAGGGTGAACTATGGCTACACCTTC. This codes for CASSQDRVNYGYTF.

The V call is TRBV28, the J call TRBJ1-2, with D perhaps TRBD1 (6 bases). CDR1 is MDHEN, CDR2 SYDVKM, per germline. The CDR3 has 14 amino acids. V lost 6 bases, J lost 8 bases, and 19 bases lay in between. CDR3 sequence: CASSTMTGGRGYTF. Written as DNA, the CDR3 is TGTGCCAGCAGCACCATGACAGGAGGAAGGGGCTACACCTTC.

This clonotype is a singleton in its sample. The DNA for the CDR3 is TGCAGCGTTGTTATGTTCGCAGATACGCAGTATTTT. It codes for CSVVMFADTQYF. The J gene is TRBJ2-3, the V gene TRBV29-1; unclear D gene. Germline V gene sequence: CDR1 SQVTM, CDR2 ANQGSEA. CDR3 length equals 12 residues. The V end was cut by 4 bases, the J end by 4 bases, with 9 bases between.

As to this clonotype: One junction end does not reproduce the germline sequence, and a read error may be involved. V gene TRBV4-2 combines with J gene TRBJ2-7; D is perhaps TRBD2 (5 bases). The germline V gene has CDR1 LGHNA and CDR2 YNFKEQ. The CDR3 loop spans 15 amino acids. In nucleotides, the CDR3 is TGTGCCAGCAGTCAAGCGGTGGCAGGTCGGTACGAGCAGTACTTC. This sequence encodes CASSQAVAGRYEQYF.

This clonotype was recorded only once. V gene TRBV20-1 combines with J gene TRBJ2-7; 14 bases line up with TRBD2. Germline assignment: CDR1 DFQATT and CDR2 SNEGSKA (reference sequence). The V segment lost 5 bases and the J segment 5 bases; nucleotides outside the gene matches: 2. The CDR3 is 13 amino acids. Written as DNA, the CDR3 is TGCAGTGCTCCGACTAGCGGGGGGGACGAGCAGTACTTC. Its translation: CSAPTSGGDEQYF.

The J gene is TRBJ2-5, the V gene TRBV18; 8 bases are a match to TRBD2. The germline V gene has CDR1 KGHSH and CDR2 LQKENI. This CDR3 spans 16 amino acids. Trimming took 2 bases from V and 0 from J; bases not matched to a gene: 5. CDR3 residues: CASSPFQRGNQETQYF. For the CDR3, the DNA is TGTGCCAGCTCACCATTCCAGCGGGGGAACCAAGAGACCCAGTACTTC.

The chain uses TRBV18 and TRBJ2-1; 8 bases fit TRBD2. The CDR3 sequence is 14 residues long. V dropped 3 bases and J dropped 9; count of bases not matched to a gene: 7. Looked up from germline, CDR1 is KGHSH and CDR2 is LQKENI. CDR3 nucleotides: TGTGCCAGCTCACCGGAGAGCCGGGGGGGTGAGCAGTTCTTC. This gives the protein CASSPESRGGEQFF.

This sequence joins TRBV2 and TRBJ1-5; D is unresolved. The CDR3 is 14 residues long. V was pared by 2 bases and J by 1 base, with 6 bases between. Germline V gene lookup returns CDR1 SNHLY and CDR2 FYNNEI. CDR3 loop: CASSELGSNQPQHF. CDR3 sequence (DNA): TGTGCCAGCAGTGAACTGGGGAGCAATCAGCCCCAGCATTTT.

This chain joins TRBV21-1 and TRBJ1-5. TRBV21-1 is a recognized pseudogene. The length of the CDR3 is 11 residues. The CDR3 DNA reads TGTGCCAGCAGCGGGCTTAGGGCCCAGCATTTT. It translates to CASSGLRAQHF.

V is TRBV28 and J is TRBJ1-1, with D unclear. This CDR3 is 13 amino acids long. Trimming took off 6 bases at V and 1 base at J, with 9 bases between the two ends. Germline CDR1 reads MDHEN; CDR2 reads SYDVKM. CDR3 DNA sequence: TGTGCCAGCAGCCCTCGATGGAACACTGAAGCTTTCTTT. Its protein product is CASSPRWNTEAFF.